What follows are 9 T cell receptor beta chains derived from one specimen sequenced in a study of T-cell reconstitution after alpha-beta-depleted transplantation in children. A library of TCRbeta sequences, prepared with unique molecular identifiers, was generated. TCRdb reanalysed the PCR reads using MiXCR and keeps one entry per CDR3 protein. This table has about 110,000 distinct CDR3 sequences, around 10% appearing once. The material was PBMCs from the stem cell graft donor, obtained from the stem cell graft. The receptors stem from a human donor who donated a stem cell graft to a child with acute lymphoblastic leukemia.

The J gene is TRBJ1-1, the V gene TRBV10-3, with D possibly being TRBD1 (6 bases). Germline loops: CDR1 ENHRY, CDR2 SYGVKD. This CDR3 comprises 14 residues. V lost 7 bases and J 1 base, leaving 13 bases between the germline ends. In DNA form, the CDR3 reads TGTGCCATCAAACTGGGGGGGGCGAACACTGAAGCTTTCTTT. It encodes CAIKLGGANTEAFF.

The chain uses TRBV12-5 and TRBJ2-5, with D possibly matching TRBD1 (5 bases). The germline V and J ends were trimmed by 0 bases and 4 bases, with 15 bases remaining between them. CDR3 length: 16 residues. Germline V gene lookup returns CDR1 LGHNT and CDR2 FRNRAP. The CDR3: CASGLVGQGGAETQYF. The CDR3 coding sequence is TGTGCTAGTGGTTTGGTTGGACAAGGTGGGGCAGAGACCCAGTACTTC.

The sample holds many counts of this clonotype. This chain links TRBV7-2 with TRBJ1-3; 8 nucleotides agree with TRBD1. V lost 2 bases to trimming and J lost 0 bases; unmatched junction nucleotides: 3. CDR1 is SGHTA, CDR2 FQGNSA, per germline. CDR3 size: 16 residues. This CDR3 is CASSLIQGGSGNTIYF. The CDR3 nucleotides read TGTGCCAGCAGCTTAATACAGGGGGGCTCTGGAAACACCATATATTTT.

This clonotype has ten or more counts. CDR3 sequence reads: CASSLPGTDGETQYF. In DNA, the CDR3 is TGTGCCAGCAGCTTACCCGGGACAGACGGGGAGACCCAGTACTTC. The rearrangement uses TRBV7-9 and TRBJ2-5; TRBD1 agrees at 7 bases. CDR3 length: 15 amino acids. Germline trimming cut 2 bases from V and 5 bases from J; bases unmatched to any gene: 8. The germline gives CDR1 SEHNR, CDR2 FQNEAQ (reference sequence).

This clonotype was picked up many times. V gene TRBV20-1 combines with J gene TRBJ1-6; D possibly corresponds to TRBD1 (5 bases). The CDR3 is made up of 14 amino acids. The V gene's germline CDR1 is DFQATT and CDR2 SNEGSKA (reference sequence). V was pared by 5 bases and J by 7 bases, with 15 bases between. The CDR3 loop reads CSASPGTGNSPLHF. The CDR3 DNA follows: TGCAGTGCTTCCCCCGGGACGGGAAATTCACCCCTCCACTTT.

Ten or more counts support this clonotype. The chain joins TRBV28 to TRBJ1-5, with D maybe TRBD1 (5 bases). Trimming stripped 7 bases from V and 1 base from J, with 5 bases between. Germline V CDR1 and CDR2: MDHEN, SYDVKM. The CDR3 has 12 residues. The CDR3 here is CASKGSNQPQHF. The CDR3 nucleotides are TGTGCCAGCAAGGGGAGCAATCAGCCCCAGCATTTT.

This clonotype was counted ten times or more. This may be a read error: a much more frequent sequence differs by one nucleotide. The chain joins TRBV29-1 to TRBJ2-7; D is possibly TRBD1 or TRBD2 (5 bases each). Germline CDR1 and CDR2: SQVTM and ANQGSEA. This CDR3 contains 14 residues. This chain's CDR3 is CSVAGRGASYEQCF. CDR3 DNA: TGCAGCGTTGCGGGACGTGGGGCCTCCTACGAGCAGTGCTTC.

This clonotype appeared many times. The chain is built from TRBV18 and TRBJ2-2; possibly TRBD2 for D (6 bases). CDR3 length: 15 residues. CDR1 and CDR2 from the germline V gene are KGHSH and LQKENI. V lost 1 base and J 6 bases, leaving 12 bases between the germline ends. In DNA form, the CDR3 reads TGTGCCAGCTCACCACTAGCGGAGTCGGCCGGGGAGCTGTTTTTT. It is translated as CASSPLAESAGELFF.

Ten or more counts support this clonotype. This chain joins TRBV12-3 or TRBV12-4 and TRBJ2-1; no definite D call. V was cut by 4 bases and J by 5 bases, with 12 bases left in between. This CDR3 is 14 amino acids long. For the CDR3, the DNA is TGTGCCAGCAGTTCCCGGGCTGGGAACAATGAGCAGTTCTTC. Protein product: CASSSRAGNNEQFF.